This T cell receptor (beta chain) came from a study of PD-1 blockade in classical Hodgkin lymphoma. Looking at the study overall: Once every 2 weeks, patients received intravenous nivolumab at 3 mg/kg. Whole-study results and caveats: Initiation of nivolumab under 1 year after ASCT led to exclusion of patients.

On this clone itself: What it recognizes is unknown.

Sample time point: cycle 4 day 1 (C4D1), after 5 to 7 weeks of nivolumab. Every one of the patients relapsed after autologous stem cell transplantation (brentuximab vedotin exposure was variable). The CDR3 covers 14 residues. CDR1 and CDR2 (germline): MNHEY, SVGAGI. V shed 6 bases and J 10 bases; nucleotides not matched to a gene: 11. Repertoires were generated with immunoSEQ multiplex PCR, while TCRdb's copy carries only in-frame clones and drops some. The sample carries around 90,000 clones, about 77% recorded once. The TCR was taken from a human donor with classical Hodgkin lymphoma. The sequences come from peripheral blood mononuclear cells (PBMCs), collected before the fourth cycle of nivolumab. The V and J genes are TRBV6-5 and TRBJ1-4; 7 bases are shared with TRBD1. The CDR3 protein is CASSHTYRGLKLFF. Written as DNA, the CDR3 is TGTGCCAGCAGCCATACCTACAGGGGTTTAAAACTGTTTTTT.